This T cell receptor (beta chain) was captured by sequencing in a study of patients and donors after allogeneic stem cell transplantation. V lost 11 bases and J lost 3, with 17 bases in between. This CDR3 has 14 amino acids. From germline, CDR1 is ENHRY and CDR2 SYGVKD. One entry per CDR3 protein results from TCRdb running MiXCR on the RT-PCR reads. Of about 410,000 distinct CDR3 sequences listed, around 16% were seen once; the top ten hold over 6%. Sequenced material: blood, either unsorted or a sorted T cell fraction (not recorded which). The chain carries TRBV10-3 and TRBJ2-1; D is tentatively TRBD1 or TRBD2 (5 bases each). The sequence derives from a human donor who was either an allogeneic HSCT recipient or a stem cell or donor lymphocyte infusion donor (not recorded which). It is not recorded whose cells these are; they may come from a transplant donor. The CDR3 region is CASRASPIYNEQFF. CDR3 bases: TGTGCCTCCAGGGCTAGCCCGATCTACAATGAGCAGTTCTTC.